One sample yielded the 18 T cell receptor beta chains listed below, sequenced in a study of OX40 agonist ivuxolimab in advanced cancers. Some clones are missing from TCRdb's copy, which holds only in-frame ones; the method was immunoSEQ multiplex PCR. The profile shows around 29,000 clones, 91% of them singletons. The starting material was CD4+ or CD8+ T cells sorted from blood, obtained in a trial of the OX40 agonist ivuxolimab. These receptor sequences come from an adult with an advanced solid tumor such as melanoma, head and neck, liver or kidney cancer.

The chain recombines TRBV5-1 with TRBJ1-2; the D is unclear. This CDR3 is 13 amino acids long. Trimming removed 0 bases at V and 6 bases at J, with 9 bases between. Germline V lookup: CDR1 SGHRS, CDR2 YFSETQ. In nucleotides, the CDR3 is TGCGCCAGCAGCTTGGTAGGGTTGGATGGCTACACCTTC. Translating it yields CASSLVGLDGYTF.

This clone was picked up one time. V is TRBV19 and J is TRBJ1-1; D ambiguous. The CDR3 runs 13 residues. Deletions cut 5 bases from V and 0 bases from J, with 7 bases between. Germline V gives CDR1 LNHDA, CDR2 SQIVND (reference sequence). CDR3: CASSLILNTEAFF. DNA of the CDR3: TGTGCCAGTAGTCTAATTTTGAACACTGAAGCTTTCTTT.

The chain couples TRBV11-3 to TRBJ2-1, with 7 bases that match TRBD1. The CDR3 is 13 amino acids. The V gene's germline CDR1 is SGHNT and CDR2 YENEEA. V was clipped by 5 bases and J by 8 bases; unmatched bases: 6. The CDR3 is CASSQGTADEQFF. CDR3 in DNA: TGTGCCAGCAGCCAAGGGACAGCGGATGAGCAGTTCTTC.

The chain is built from TRBV27 and TRBJ2-5, with D tentatively TRBD2 (5 bases). V was clipped by 5 bases and J by 2 bases, with 9 bases between them. Looked up from germline, CDR1 is MNHEY and CDR2 is SMNVEV (reference sequence). There are 13 residues in the CDR3. The CDR3 reads CASSLRTQETQYF. CDR3 coding DNA: TGTGCCAGCAGTCTCCGGACTCAAGAGACCCAGTACTTC.

This chain connects TRBV4-3 to TRBJ1-6, with D uncertain. The germline CDR1 and CDR2 sequences are LGHNA and YSLEER. This CDR3 has 16 residues. With 0 bases removed from V and 9 bases from J, the gap between germline ends came to 15 bases. The CDR3 protein is CASSQDREGWGSPLHF. The CDR3, as DNA: TGCGCCAGCAGCCAAGATCGTGAGGGTTGGGGTTCACCCCTCCACTTT.

This chain links TRBV7-9 with TRBJ2-3; weak D call: TRBD1 (6 bases). Trimming stripped 6 bases from V and 0 bases from J, with 16 bases between. Looked up from germline, CDR1 is SEHNR and CDR2 is FQNEAQ (reference sequence). This CDR3 has 16 residues. CDR3 in DNA: TGTGCCAGCAGTTATACGGTGGGGGCCAGCACAGATACGCAGTATTTT. Residues: CASSYTVGASTDTQYF.

For this clone: The same CDR3 is also encoded by other DNA sequences in this sample. J is TRBJ1-3 and V is TRBV13, with D uncertain. V lost 1 base to trimming and J lost 4 bases, with 2 bases between them. The CDR3 has 12 amino acids. CDR1 is PRHDT, CDR2 FYEKMQ, per germline (reference sequence). CDR3 DNA sequence: TGTGCCAGCAGCTTAGCCGGAAACACCATATATTTT. It translates to CASSLAGNTIYF.

The chain combines TRBV27 with TRBJ1-2, with unresolved D. The germline V gene encodes CDR1 MNHEY and CDR2 SMNVEV (reference sequence). The CDR3 is 12 amino acids. The V end lost 5 bases, the J end lost 4 bases, and 8 bases lay between the germline ends. CDR3 in amino acids: CASSTDGYGYTF. The DNA for the CDR3 is TGTGCCAGCAGTACCGACGGCTATGGCTACACCTTC.

The rearrangement joins TRBV19 to TRBJ2-5; TRBD1 aligns across 9 bases. J lost 0 bases, V lost 10 bases, and 12 bases had no gene match. The germline V gene has CDR1 LNHDA and CDR2 SQIVND (reference sequence). The CDR3 consists of 16 residues. CDR3 amino acids: CATKRRDRADQETQYF. For the CDR3, the DNA is TGTGCCACCAAACGAAGGGACAGGGCGGACCAAGAGACCCAGTACTTC.

This rearrangement joins TRBV27 to TRBJ2-7; 9 bases are a match to TRBD1. The CDR3 contains 14 residues. The trim removed 3 bases at V and 7 bases at J, leaving 7 bases unmatched. Per germline, CDR1 MNHEY and CDR2 SMNVEV (reference sequence). In nucleotides, the CDR3 is TGTGCCAGCAGTTTGGCACAGGGGGCGATTGAGCAGTACTTC. This gives the protein CASSLAQGAIEQYF.

The rearrangement links TRBV4-2 to TRBJ2-2; 8 bases match TRBD2. V was clipped by 7 bases and J by 2 bases; unmatched bases: 6. The length of the CDR3 is 15 residues. Germline values: CDR1 LGHNA, CDR2 YNFKEQ. The CDR3 region is CASNREGVNTGELFF. DNA for the CDR3: TGTGCCAGCAACCGGGAGGGGGTAAACACCGGGGAGCTGTTTTTT.

The gene calls are TRBV7-9 and TRBJ2-7; D might be TRBD1 or TRBD2, each matching 5 bases. The CDR3 length is 15 residues. The germline V gene has CDR1 SEHNR and CDR2 FQNEAQ (reference sequence). Trimming shortened V by 6 bases and J by 1 base, and 16 bases separated the two germline ends. For the CDR3, the DNA is TGTGCCAGCAGTTCCGGGGCAGGGAAATCCTACGAGCAGTACTTC. Its protein is CASSSGAGKSYEQYF.

The DNA for the CDR3 is TGTGCCAGCAGCCCAGGACTAGCGGGTACGAACACCGGGGAGCTGTTTTTT. Encoded protein: CASSPGLAGTNTGELFF. The rearrangement joins TRBV7-9 to TRBJ2-2, with 11 bases that match TRBD2. The CDR3 length is 17 residues. Germline assignment: CDR1 SEHNR and CDR2 FQNEAQ (reference sequence). V dropped 5 bases and J dropped 0; count of bases not matched to a gene: 5.

The chain employs TRBV19 and TRBJ2-2, with D unclear. The ends were cut back, 6 bases at V and 6 bases at J, with 14 bases in the middle. Looked up from germline, CDR1 is LNHDA and CDR2 is SQIVND (reference sequence). This CDR3 contains 14 residues. Written as DNA, the CDR3 is TGTGCCAGTAGCCCTATAGGTCTATCCGGGGAGCTGTTTTTT. This gives the protein CASSPIGLSGELFF.

This chain uses TRBV9 with TRBJ2-5; D remains ambiguous. Germline V lookup: CDR1 SGDLS, CDR2 YYNGEE. Trimming took 4 bases from V and 5 from J, leaving 12 bases between them. There are 13 residues in the CDR3. In nucleotides, the CDR3 is TGTGCCAGCAGCCCCCGGTCGGGCGAGACCCAGTACTTC. Its translation is CASSPRSGETQYF.

The gene calls are TRBV5-4 and TRBJ2-3; 8 positions agree with TRBD1. The ends lost 4 bases at V and 3 bases at J; junction bases unmatched: 7. CDR3 length: 15 amino acids. Germline V gives CDR1 SGHNT, CDR2 YYREEE (reference sequence). The CDR3 protein is CASSQDRELTDTQYF. DNA for the CDR3: TGTGCCAGCAGCCAGGACAGGGAACTGACAGATACGCAGTATTTT. Drawing the rest from reference TRBV5-4 and TRBJ2-3, the complete variable domain is ETGVTQSPTHLIKTRGQQVTLRCSSQSGHNTVSWYQQALGQGPQFIFQYYREEENGRGNFPPRFSGLQFPNYSSELNVNALELDDSALYLCASSQDRELTDTQYFGPGTRLTVL.

This sequence joins TRBV6-1 and TRBJ1-1; the match to TRBD1 covers 10 bases. V lost 4 bases and J lost 4; bases outside the gene matches: 6. Germline V gene sequence: CDR1 MNHNS, CDR2 SASEGT. This CDR3 has 15 residues. CDR3 nucleotide sequence: TGTGCCAGCAGTGTGGACAGGGGGGGAGGCACTGAAGCTTTCTTT. Translation: CASSVDRGGGTEAFF.

This chain links TRBV30 with TRBJ1-5; D unresolved. V lost 0 bases, J lost 3 bases, and 9 bases lay in between. CDR1 and CDR2 from the germline V gene are GTSNPN and SVGIG (reference sequence). There are 14 residues in the CDR3. This chain's CDR3 is CAWSVPRDNQPQHF. CDR3 sequence (DNA): TGTGCCTGGAGTGTACCACGGGACAATCAGCCCCAGCATTTT.